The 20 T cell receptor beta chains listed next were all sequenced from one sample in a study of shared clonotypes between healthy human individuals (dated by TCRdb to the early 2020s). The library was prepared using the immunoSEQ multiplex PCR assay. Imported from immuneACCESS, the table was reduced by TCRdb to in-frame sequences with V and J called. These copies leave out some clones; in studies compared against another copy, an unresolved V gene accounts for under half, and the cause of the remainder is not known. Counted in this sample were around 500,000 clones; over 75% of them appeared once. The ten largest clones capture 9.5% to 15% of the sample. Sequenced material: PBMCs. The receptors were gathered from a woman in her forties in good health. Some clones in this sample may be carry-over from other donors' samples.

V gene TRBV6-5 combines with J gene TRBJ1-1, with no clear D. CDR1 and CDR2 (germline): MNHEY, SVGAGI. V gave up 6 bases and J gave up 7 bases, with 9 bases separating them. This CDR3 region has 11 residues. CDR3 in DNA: TGTGCCAGCAGACGGACGGATGAAGCTTTCTTT. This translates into CASRRTDEAFF.

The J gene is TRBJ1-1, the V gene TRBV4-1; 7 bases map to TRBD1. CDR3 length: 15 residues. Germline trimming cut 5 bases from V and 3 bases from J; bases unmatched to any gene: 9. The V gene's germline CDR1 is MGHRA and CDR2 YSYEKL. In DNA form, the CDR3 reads TGCGCCAGCAGCTACAACAGGGGTTGGGACACTGAAGCTTTCTTT. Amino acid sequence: CASSYNRGWDTEAFF.

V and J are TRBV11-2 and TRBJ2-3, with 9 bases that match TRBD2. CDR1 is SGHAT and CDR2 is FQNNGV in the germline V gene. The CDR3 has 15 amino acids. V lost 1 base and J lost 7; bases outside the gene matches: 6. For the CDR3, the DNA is TGTGCCAGCAGCTTAGGGGGACTAGCAAGGTATACGCAGTATTTT. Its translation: CASSLGGLARYTQYF. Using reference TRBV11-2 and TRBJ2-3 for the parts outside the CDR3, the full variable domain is EAGVAQSPRYKIIEKRQSVAFWCNPISGHATLYWYQQILGQGPKLLIQFQNNGVVDDSQLPKDRFSAERLKGVDSTLKIQPAKLEDSAVYLCASSLGGLARYTQYFGPGTRLTVL.

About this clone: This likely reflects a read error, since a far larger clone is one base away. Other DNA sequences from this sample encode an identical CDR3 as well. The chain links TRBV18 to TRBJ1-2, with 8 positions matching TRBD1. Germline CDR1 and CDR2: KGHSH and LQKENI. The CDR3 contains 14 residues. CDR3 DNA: TGTGCAAGCTCACTACAGGACAGGGTAGAGGGCTACACCTTC. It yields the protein CASSLQDRVEGYTF.

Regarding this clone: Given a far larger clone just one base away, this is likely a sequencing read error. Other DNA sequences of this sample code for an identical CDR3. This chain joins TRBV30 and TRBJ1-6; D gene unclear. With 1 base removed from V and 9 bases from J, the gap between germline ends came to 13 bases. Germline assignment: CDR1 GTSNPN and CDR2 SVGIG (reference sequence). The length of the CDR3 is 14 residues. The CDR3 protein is CAWSGGITASPLHF. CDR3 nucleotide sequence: TGTGCCTGGAGTGGGGGTATTACAGCTTCACCCCTCCACTTT.

The CDR3 reads CASSYRSGANVLTF. The CDR3 DNA reads TGTGCCAGCAGTTATAGGTCTGGGGCCAACGTCCTGACTTTC. The rearrangement uses TRBV28 and TRBJ2-6, with D hard to call. Germline loops: CDR1 MDHEN, CDR2 SYDVKM. V lost 4 bases to trimming and J lost 1 base, with 5 bases between them. The CDR3 has 14 amino acids. Full variable domain (rest looked up from reference TRBV28 and TRBJ2-6): DVKVTQSSRYLVKRTGEKVFLECVQDMDHENMFWYRQDPGLGLRLIYFSYDVKMKEKGDIPEGYSVSREKKERFSLILESASTNQTSMYLCASSYRSGANVLTFGAGSRLTVL.

The CDR3 nucleotides are TGTGCCAGCAGTTCTGCTAGGACAGGTCTTACCTACGAGCAGTACTTC. Translating it yields CASSSARTGLTYEQYF. This chain joins TRBV28 and TRBJ2-7; 7 nucleotides line up with TRBD1. Germline V gives CDR1 MDHEN, CDR2 SYDVKM. The CDR3 sequence is 16 residues long. V dropped 4 bases and J dropped 2; count of bases not matched to a gene: 11.

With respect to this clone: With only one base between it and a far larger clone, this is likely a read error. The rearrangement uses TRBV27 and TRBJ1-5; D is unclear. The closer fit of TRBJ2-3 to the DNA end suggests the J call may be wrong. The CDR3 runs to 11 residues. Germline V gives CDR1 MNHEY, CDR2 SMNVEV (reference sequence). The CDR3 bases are TGTGCCAGCGGCCTCAATCAGCCCCAGTATTTT. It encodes CASGLNQPQYF.

For the CDR3, the DNA is TGTGCCAGCAGCAAAGGAACCCGGGGGCGATTGCGGAACACTGAAGCTTTCTTT. Translated: CASSKGTRGRLRNTEAFF. The genes are TRBV21-1 and TRBJ1-1. TRBV21-1 is reported as a pseudogene. This CDR3 is built from 18 residues.

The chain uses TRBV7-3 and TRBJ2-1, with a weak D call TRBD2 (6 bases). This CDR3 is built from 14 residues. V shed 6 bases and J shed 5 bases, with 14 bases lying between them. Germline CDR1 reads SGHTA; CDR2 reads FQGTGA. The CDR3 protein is CASSPGTGNNEQFF. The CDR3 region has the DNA TGTGCCAGCAGTCCCGGGACTGGGAACAATGAGCAGTTCTTC.

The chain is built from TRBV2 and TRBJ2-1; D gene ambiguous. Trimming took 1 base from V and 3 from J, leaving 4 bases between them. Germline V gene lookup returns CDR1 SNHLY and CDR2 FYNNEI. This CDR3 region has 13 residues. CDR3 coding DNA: TGTGCCAGCAGTGAAGAATACTACAATGAGCAGTTCTTC. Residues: CASSEEYYNEQFF.

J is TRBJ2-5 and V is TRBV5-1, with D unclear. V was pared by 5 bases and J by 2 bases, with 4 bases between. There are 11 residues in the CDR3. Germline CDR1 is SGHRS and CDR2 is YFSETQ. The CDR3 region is CASRKQETQYF. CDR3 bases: TGCGCCAGCAGGAAACAAGAGACCCAGTACTTC.

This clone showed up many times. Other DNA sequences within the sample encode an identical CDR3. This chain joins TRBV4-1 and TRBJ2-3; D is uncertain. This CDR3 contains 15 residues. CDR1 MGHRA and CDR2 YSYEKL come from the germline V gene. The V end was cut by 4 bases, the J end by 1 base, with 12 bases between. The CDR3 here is CASSRPGGGTDTQYF. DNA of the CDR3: TGCGCCAGCAGCCGTCCGGGCGGAGGCACAGATACGCAGTATTTT.

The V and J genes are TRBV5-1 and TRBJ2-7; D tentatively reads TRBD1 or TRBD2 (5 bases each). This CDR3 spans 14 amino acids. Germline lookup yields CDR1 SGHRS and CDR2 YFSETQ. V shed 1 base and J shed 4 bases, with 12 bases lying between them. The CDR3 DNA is TGCGCCAGCAGCTTGCAAGGGACGGATTACGAGCAGTACTTC. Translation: CASSLQGTDYEQYF.

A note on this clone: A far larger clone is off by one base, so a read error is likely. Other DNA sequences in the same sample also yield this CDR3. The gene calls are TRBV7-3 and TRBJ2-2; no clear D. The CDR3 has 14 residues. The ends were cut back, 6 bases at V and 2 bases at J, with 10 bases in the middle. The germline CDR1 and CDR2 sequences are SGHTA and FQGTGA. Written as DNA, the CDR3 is TGTGCCAGCAGGAAAGACTCTAACACCGGGGAGCTGTTTTTT. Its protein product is CASRKDSNTGELFF.

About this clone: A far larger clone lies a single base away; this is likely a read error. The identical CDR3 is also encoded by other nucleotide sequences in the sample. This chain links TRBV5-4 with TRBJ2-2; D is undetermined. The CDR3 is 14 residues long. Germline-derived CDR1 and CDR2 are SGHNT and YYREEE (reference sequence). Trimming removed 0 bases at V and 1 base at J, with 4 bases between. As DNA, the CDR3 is TGTGCCAGCAGCTTGGGAGGGAACACCGGGGAGCTGTTTTTT. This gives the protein CASSLGGNTGELFF.

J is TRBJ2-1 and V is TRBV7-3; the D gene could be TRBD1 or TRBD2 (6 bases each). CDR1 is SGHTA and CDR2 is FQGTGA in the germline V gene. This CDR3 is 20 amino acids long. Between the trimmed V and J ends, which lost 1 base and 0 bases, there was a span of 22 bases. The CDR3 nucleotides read TGTGCCAGCAGCTTAATCTATTGGCAGTCGGGGGCCGGCTCCTACAATGAGCAGTTCTTC. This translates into CASSLIYWQSGAGSYNEQFF.

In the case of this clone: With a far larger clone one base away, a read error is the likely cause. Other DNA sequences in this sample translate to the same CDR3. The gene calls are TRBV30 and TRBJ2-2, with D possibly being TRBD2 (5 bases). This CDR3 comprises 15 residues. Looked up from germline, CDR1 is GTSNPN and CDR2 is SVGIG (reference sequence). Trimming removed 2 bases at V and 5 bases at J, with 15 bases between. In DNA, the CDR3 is TGTGCCTGGAGTCGGCTAGCTACCATAACCGGGGAGCTGTTTTTT. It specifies CAWSRLATITGELFF.

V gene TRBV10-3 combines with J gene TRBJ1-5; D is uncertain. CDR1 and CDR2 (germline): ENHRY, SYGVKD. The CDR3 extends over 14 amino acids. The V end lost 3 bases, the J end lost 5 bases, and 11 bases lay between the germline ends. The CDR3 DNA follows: TGTGCCATCAGTGAAACGTCCTCCGATCAGCCCCAGCATTTT. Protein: CAISETSSDQPQHF.

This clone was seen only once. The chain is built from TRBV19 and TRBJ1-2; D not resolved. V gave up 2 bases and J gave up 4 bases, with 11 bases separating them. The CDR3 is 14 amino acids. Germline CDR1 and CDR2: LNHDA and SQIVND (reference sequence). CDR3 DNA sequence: TGTGCCAGTAGTATACCGCCGACTACCTATGGCTACACCTTC. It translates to CASSIPPTTYGYTF. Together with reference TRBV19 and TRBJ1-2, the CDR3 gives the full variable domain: DGGITQSPKYLFRKEGQNVTLSCEQNLNHDAMYWYRQDPGQGLRLIYYSQIVNDFQKGDIAEGYSVSREKKESFPLTVTSAQKNPTAFYLCASSIPPTTYGYTFGSGTRLTVV.